Each of the 32 T cell receptor beta chains below was sequenced from the same sample in a study of T cell changes during pregnancy in multiple sclerosis. Profiling relied on immunoSEQ multiplex PCR, and the TCRdb table lists in-frame clones only, not all of them. The sample lists tens of thousands of clones, about 91% occurring once. Sequenced material: peripheral blood, taken after pregnancy. The receptors shown here come from a female donor with multiple sclerosis, enrolled in a pregnancy study.

This chain links TRBV11-3 with TRBJ2-1; TRBD2 aligns across 7 bases. V shed 1 base and J 7 bases; nucleotides not matched to a gene: 4. CDR1 is SGHNT, CDR2 YENEEA, per germline. This CDR3 has 14 amino acids. The CDR3: CASSLAGLTNEQFF. As DNA, the CDR3 is TGTGCCAGCAGCTTAGCGGGACTAACGAATGAGCAGTTCTTC.

This chain connects TRBV5-5 to TRBJ2-5; 10 bases line up with TRBD2. CDR1 is SGHKS, CDR2 YYEKEE, per germline (reference sequence). The CDR3 runs to 17 residues. V lost 1 base, J lost 5 bases, and 11 bases stayed unmatched. The CDR3 DNA is TGTGCCAGCAGCTTGAGACCCCTAGCGGGAGCTTGGGAGACCCAGTACTTC. Its translation is CASSLRPLAGAWETQYF.

This chain links TRBV6-4 with TRBJ2-7; 8 nucleotides match TRBD2. The CDR3 spans 17 residues. The junction had 20 bases not matched to a gene; V was cut back by 9 bases and J by 4 bases. Germline CDR1 and CDR2: MRHNA and SNTAGT. CDR3 DNA: TGTGCCAGACCGAACCCACGAGGCGGGAGGCTCCAGTACGAGCAGTACTTC. As protein: CARPNPRGGRLQYEQYF.

The chain joins TRBV25-1 to TRBJ2-3; D gene ambiguous. This CDR3 has 13 amino acids. V was shortened by 5 bases and J by 2 bases, with 8 bases between the two germline ends. Germline V gene data show CDR1 as MGHDK and CDR2 as SYGVNS. The CDR3 loop is CASSKSPTDTQYF. In DNA, the CDR3 is TGTGCCAGCAGTAAGAGCCCCACAGATACGCAGTATTTT.

This chain links TRBV5-1 with TRBJ2-5, with TRBD1 identical over 7 bases. J gave up 1 base and V 0 bases, and 0 bases lay outside the gene matches. Looked up from germline, CDR1 is SGHRS and CDR2 is YFSETQ. CDR3 length equals 14 residues. The CDR3 DNA reads as TGCGCCAGCAGCTTGGGGGACAGCCAAGAGACCCAGTACTTC. This translates into CASSLGDSQETQYF.

This sequence joins TRBV5-8 and TRBJ2-1; D remains ambiguous. The CDR3 consists of 15 residues. V dropped 0 bases and J dropped 0 bases, with 7 bases sitting between them. Germline assignment: CDR1 SGHTS and CDR2 YDEGEE. The DNA for the CDR3 is TGTGCCAGCAGCTTGGGCTCGAGCTCCTACAATGAGCAGTTCTTC. As protein: CASSLGSSSYNEQFF.

This CDR3 reads CASSLTSGSYEQYF. The CDR3 DNA reads TGCGCCAGCAGCCTGACTAGCGGGAGTTACGAGCAGTACTTC. The genes are TRBV4-1 and TRBJ2-7; 12 bases are shared with TRBD2. Germline trimming cut 4 bases from V and 4 bases from J; bases unmatched to any gene: 2. This CDR3 has 14 residues. Germline V CDR1 and CDR2: MGHRA, YSYEKL.

The chain is built from TRBV10-1 and TRBJ2-1; D is possibly TRBD2 (5 bases). This CDR3 has 15 amino acids. CDR1 is WNHNN and CDR2 is SYGVQD in the germline V gene (reference sequence). Trimming pared 0 bases from V and 15 bases from J, leaving 21 bases between. DNA of the CDR3: TGCGCCAGCAGTGAGTCGTCAGGCGGGCCGGCCAAGGGGTTCTTC. Residues: CASSESSGGPAKGFF.

The CDR3 bases are TGTGCCAGCAGCTTAGATGACAGGTTCGCTGGCTACACCTTC. Protein sequence: CASSLDDRFAGYTF. The chain is built from TRBV11-2 and TRBJ1-2; D is perhaps TRBD1 (6 bases). Germline V gene lookup returns CDR1 SGHAT and CDR2 FQNNGV. The CDR3 extends over 14 amino acids. Trimming removed 0 bases at V and 7 bases at J, with 12 bases between.

This clone was found once. V usage is TRBV6-5 and J usage is TRBJ1-2; possibly TRBD1 for D (5 bases). From germline, CDR1 is MNHEY and CDR2 SVGAGI. CDR3 size: 14 residues. The V gene lost 7 bases and the J gene lost 7 bases, with 19 bases spanning the gap. CDR3 region: CASTLNEGLGGYTF. The CDR3 DNA reads TGTGCCAGCACCCTGAATGAGGGACTGGGTGGCTACACCTTC.

V usage is TRBV9 and J usage is TRBJ1-5, with TRBD1 identical over 8 bases. This CDR3 spans 15 amino acids. Germline trimming cut 4 bases from V and 4 bases from J; bases unmatched to any gene: 7. Germline V gene data show CDR1 as SGDLS and CDR2 as YYNGEE. The CDR3 region has the DNA TGTGCCAGCAGCAGAGGGACAGGCCCTAATCAGCCCCAGCATTTT. This sequence encodes CASSRGTGPNQPQHF.

The rearrangement joins TRBV28 to TRBJ2-7; 11 nucleotides agree with TRBD1. With 6 bases clipped from V and 7 bases from J, the junction kept 11 bases outside the gene matches. This CDR3 comprises 15 residues. Germline CDR1 and CDR2: MDHEN and SYDVKM. The CDR3 sequence is CASSSGTGGPREQYF. The CDR3 DNA reads TGTGCCAGCAGCTCCGGGACAGGGGGTCCTCGGGAGCAGTACTTC.

Concerning this clone: Its ends do not fully match the called genes, so a read error is possible. The chain employs TRBV7-7 and TRBJ2-3; 9 bases map to TRBD2. CDR1 and CDR2 from the germline V gene are SSHAT and FNYEAQ (reference sequence). The CDR3 runs to 15 residues. CDR3 bases: TGTGCTAGCAGCTCCGGCGGGAGGGCCGGAGATACGCAGTATTTT. Amino acid sequence: CASSSGGRAGDTQYF.

The chain is built from TRBV5-6 and TRBJ1-1; no clear D. Germline assignment: CDR1 SGHDT and CDR2 YYEEEE. The CDR3 sequence is 13 residues long. V dropped 3 bases and J dropped 1 base, with 7 bases sitting between them. The CDR3 here is CASSSGKNTEAFF. CDR3 bases: TGTGCCAGCAGCTCGGGAAAGAACACTGAAGCTTTCTTT.

The V call is TRBV4-2, the J call TRBJ2-7, with 12 bases aligning to TRBD2. The CDR3 contains 18 residues. The germline V gene has CDR1 LGHNA and CDR2 YNFKEQ. V was clipped by 1 base and J by 0 bases; unmatched bases: 7. CDR3 sequence reads: CASSQGALAGGNSYEQYF. In DNA form, the CDR3 reads TGTGCCAGCAGCCAAGGTGCACTAGCGGGAGGAAACTCCTACGAGCAGTACTTC.

The chain links TRBV7-6 to TRBJ2-1, with D uncertain. Trimming shortened V by 3 bases and J by 3 bases, and 9 bases separated the two germline ends. This CDR3 contains 14 residues. Per germline, CDR1 SGHVS and CDR2 FNYEAQ. The CDR3, as DNA: TGTGCCAGCAGCTTGAACGGTCTCTACAATGAGCAGTTCTTC. Its protein is CASSLNGLYNEQFF.

The CDR3 reads CASSGQNQETQYF. CDR3 coding DNA: TGTGCCAGCTCGGGGCAAAACCAAGAGACCCAGTACTTC. The V and J genes are TRBV18 and TRBJ2-5, with D maybe TRBD1 (5 bases). V dropped 6 bases and J dropped 0 bases, with 8 bases sitting between them. Germline CDR1 KGHSH, CDR2 LQKENI. This CDR3 is 13 amino acids long.

The V call is TRBV5-1, the J call TRBJ1-1; D may be TRBD1 (6 bases). The CDR3 runs 16 residues. Trimming left V 1 base short and J 5 bases short, with 18 bases between. The germline V gene encodes CDR1 SGHRS and CDR2 YFSETQ. This CDR3 is CASSLILRGAGTEAFF. The DNA for the CDR3 is TGCGCCAGCAGCTTGATTTTACGGGGGGCCGGAACTGAAGCTTTCTTT.

The chain has TRBV19 and TRBJ2-1; D not resolved. In germline, CDR1 is LNHDA, CDR2 SQIVND (reference sequence). V was pared by 6 bases and J by 12 bases, with 15 bases between. There are 12 residues in the CDR3. The CDR3 loop reads CASSLGTIVQFF. The CDR3 nucleotides read TGTGCCAGTAGCCTAGGAACTATTGTGCAGTTCTTC. Looking up the rest from reference TRBV19 and TRBJ2-1 gives the full variable domain: DGGITQSPKYLFRKEGQNVTLSCEQNLNHDAMYWYRQDPGQGLRLIYYSQIVNDFQKGDIAEGYSVSREKKESFPLTVTSAQKNPTAFYLCASSLGTIVQFFGPGTRLTVL.

J is TRBJ1-1 and V is TRBV5-4; D not certain. CDR1 is SGHNT, CDR2 YYREEE, per germline (reference sequence). Trimming removed 4 bases at V and 4 bases at J, with 14 bases between. CDR3 length equals 14 residues. CDR3 region: CASSPGPGSTEAFF. In DNA, the CDR3 is TGTGCCAGCAGCCCGGGTCCCGGTAGCACTGAAGCTTTCTTT.

The chain links TRBV2 to TRBJ2-7, with D perhaps TRBD1 (5 bases). CDR3 length: 15 amino acids. Germline V gives CDR1 SNHLY, CDR2 FYNNEI. The ends were cut back, 3 bases at V and 0 bases at J, with 12 bases in the middle. Here the CDR3 DNA reads TGTGCCAGCAGTGATTGGACACCGCACTCCTACGAGCAGTACTTC. Translated: CASSDWTPHSYEQYF.

V and J are TRBV6-5 and TRBJ1-4, with TRBD1 identical over 7 bases. CDR3 length: 14 amino acids. Trimming cost V 2 bases and J 8 bases; bases outside gene matches: 5. Germline CDR1 and CDR2: MNHEY and SVGAGI. In DNA, the CDR3 is TGTGCCAGCAGTTACAGGGGGCAAGACGAAAAACTGTTTTTT. Translating it yields CASSYRGQDEKLFF.

The J gene is TRBJ2-5, the V gene TRBV5-4; unclear D gene. The CDR3 extends over 14 amino acids. Germline CDR1 and CDR2: SGHNT and YYREEE (reference sequence). V shed 0 bases and J shed 5 bases, with 11 bases lying between them. As DNA, the CDR3 is TGTGCCAGCAGCTTGGACAGTTACGCGGAGACCCAGTACTTC. This sequence encodes CASSLDSYAETQYF.

V usage is TRBV18 and J usage is TRBJ2-7, with a possible D match to TRBD1 (5 bases). The length of the CDR3 is 18 residues. Trimming shortened V by 0 bases and J by 4 bases, and 22 bases separated the two germline ends. The V gene's germline CDR1 is KGHSH and CDR2 LQKENI. The DNA for the CDR3 is TGTGCCAGCTCACCACCGATAATTGTAGGGGCGGCCGAATACGAGCAGTACTTC. It specifies CASSPPIIVGAAEYEQYF.

The chain links TRBV28 to TRBJ2-5; 11 bases map to TRBD2. The CDR3 spans 17 residues. After removal of 5 bases from V and 2 bases from J, the junction contained 10 bases not matched to a gene. Germline V gives CDR1 MDHEN, CDR2 SYDVKM. CDR3 sequence reads: CASSGGLAEGSQETQYF. The CDR3 region has the DNA TGTGCCAGCAGTGGGGGACTAGCGGAGGGGTCTCAAGAGACCCAGTACTTC.

This clone was seen only once. The chain has TRBV7-3 and TRBJ2-3; 7 bases map to TRBD1. There are 15 residues in the CDR3. J lost 2 bases, V lost 5 bases, and 7 bases had no gene match. Germline V gene data show CDR1 as SGHTA and CDR2 as FQGTGA. CDR3 bases: TGTGCCAGCAGCATGACGGGACAGCTCACAGATACGCAGTATTTT. Amino acid sequence: CASSMTGQLTDTQYF.

This clone was seen only once. The V and J genes are TRBV11-2 and TRBJ2-7; D remains unclear. The CDR3 spans 13 residues. Trimming cost V 5 bases and J 0 bases, with 8 bases left between them. Germline V lookup: CDR1 SGHAT, CDR2 FQNNGV. The CDR3 loop is CASSHASSYEQYF. CDR3 bases: TGTGCCAGCAGCCACGCCAGCTCCTACGAGCAGTACTTC.

The V call is TRBV6-5, the J call TRBJ2-7, with 7 bases matching TRBD2. This CDR3 comprises 15 residues. In germline, CDR1 is MNHEY, CDR2 SVGAGI. V was pared by 4 bases and J by 0 bases, with 6 bases of the junction left unmatched. This chain's CDR3 is CASSSPGLYSYEQYF. The CDR3 bases are TGTGCCAGCAGTTCCCCGGGACTATACTCCTACGAGCAGTACTTC.

V gene TRBV5-1 combines with J gene TRBJ2-5; tentative D call: TRBD1 (6 bases). The ends were cut back, 3 bases at V and 4 bases at J, with 19 bases in the middle. CDR3 length equals 16 residues. From germline, CDR1 is SGHRS and CDR2 YFSETQ. The CDR3 region is CASSSGPTGIGETQYF. CDR3 in DNA: TGCGCCAGCAGCTCAGGACCCACAGGGATCGGAGAGACCCAGTACTTC.

The CDR3 DNA sequence: TGTGCCAGCAGCGCGCTCTTGACTAGCGGCAGCTCCTACGAGCAGTACTTC. Its protein product is CASSALLTSGSSYEQYF. The V gene is TRBV9, the J gene TRBJ2-7, with 9 bases lining up with TRBD2. CDR1 is SGDLS and CDR2 is YYNGEE in the germline V gene. CDR3 length: 17 amino acids. V was pared by 3 bases and J by 0 bases, with 10 bases of the junction left unmatched. Supplemented by reference TRBV9 and TRBJ2-7, the full variable domain reads DSGVTQTPKHLITATGQRVTLRCSPRSGDLSVYWYQQSLDQGLQFLIQYYNGEERAKGNILERFSAQQFPDLHSELNLSSLELGDSALYFCASSALLTSGSSYEQYFGPGTRLTVT.

This chain uses TRBV28 with TRBJ1-5, with D maybe TRBD1 (6 bases). V gave up 5 bases and J gave up 1 base, with 12 bases separating them. This CDR3 region has 15 residues. Germline V gene sequence: CDR1 MDHEN, CDR2 SYDVKM. CDR3 DNA: TGTGCCAGCAGTCCAACAGGGCCCAGCAATCAGCCCCAGCATTTT. Encoded protein: CASSPTGPSNQPQHF.

The chain couples TRBV30 to TRBJ2-7, with D hard to call. V lost 1 base to trimming and J lost 4 bases, with 14 bases between them. CDR1 is GTSNPN and CDR2 is SVGIG in the germline V gene (reference sequence). The CDR3 is made up of 14 amino acids. The CDR3 loop reads CAWSESSKNYEQYF. For the CDR3, the DNA is TGTGCCTGGAGTGAGTCTAGTAAAAATTACGAGCAGTACTTC.